These 23 T cell receptor beta chains were sequenced from one sample in a study of control samples from healthy donors and cancer patients. Some clones are missing from TCRdb's copy, which holds only in-frame ones; the method was immunoSEQ multiplex PCR. The top ten hold just over 8.5% of the sample, which has under 150,000 clones, approximately 90% seen once. The material sequenced was blood. All receptors come from a woman in her 30s in good health.

Only one count was recorded for this clone. The chain links TRBV5-8 to TRBJ1-1; D is possibly TRBD1 (6 bases). The CDR3 has 16 residues. Deletions cut 4 bases from V and 1 base from J, with 17 bases between. The germline CDR1 and CDR2 sequences are SGHTS and YDEGEE. The CDR3 is CASSRFSGQRNTEAFF. In DNA, the CDR3 is TGTGCCAGCAGCCGTTTTTCTGGACAGAGGAACACTGAAGCTTTCTTT.

The chain is built from TRBV4-2 and TRBJ2-6; D gene uncertain. Germline loops: CDR1 LGHNA, CDR2 YNFKEQ. The CDR3 consists of 18 residues. V lost 4 bases to trimming and J lost 0 bases, with 16 bases between them. The CDR3 is CASSLTSAKVSGANVLTF. The CDR3 DNA reads TGTGCCAGCAGCCTCACCTCCGCGAAGGTCTCTGGGGCCAACGTCCTGACTTTC.

V and J are TRBV19 and TRBJ2-2; 11 bases are a match to TRBD2. The CDR3 runs to 18 residues. J lost 5 bases, V lost 2 bases, and 10 bases had no gene match. The germline gives CDR1 LNHDA, CDR2 SQIVND (reference sequence). As DNA, the CDR3 is TGTGCCAGTAGTATAAGATCTAGCGGGAGGTCGGAAACCGGGGAGCTGTTTTTT. It encodes CASSIRSSGRSETGELFF.

This chain connects TRBV5-6 to TRBJ2-5; 8 bases agree with TRBD1. The CDR3 has 14 residues. Trimming at V came to 0 bases and at J to 4 bases, leaving 2 bases not matched to a gene. CDR1 and CDR2 (germline): SGHDT, YYEEEE. For the CDR3, the DNA is TGTGCCAGCAGCTTGGTGACAGGGGCAGAGACCCAGTACTTC. As protein: CASSLVTGAETQYF.

The chain employs TRBV3-1 (or the pseudogene TRBV3-2) and TRBJ1-1; the D is unclear. From germline, CDR1 is LGHDT and CDR2 YNNKEL (reference sequence). CDR3 length: 13 residues. The V end lost 6 bases, the J end lost 1 base, and 9 bases lay between the germline ends. The CDR3 loop reads CASSRPENTEAFF. The CDR3, as DNA: TGTGCCAGCAGTCGTCCAGAGAACACTGAAGCTTTCTTT.

The J gene is TRBJ2-1, the V gene TRBV18; 14 bases agree with TRBD2. Unmatched junction bases numbered 4, after V lost 6 bases and J lost 0 bases. Germline V CDR1 and CDR2: KGHSH, LQKENI. The CDR3 is 17 residues long. The CDR3 loop is CASSQGTSGSSYNEQFF. DNA of the CDR3: TGTGCCAGCTCTCAGGGGACTAGCGGGAGCTCCTACAATGAGCAGTTCTTC.

This clone has a single count. The CDR3 reads CASSSFSTQYF. CDR3 sequence (DNA): TGTGCCAGCAGCTCGTTTTCGACGCAGTATTTT. The V and J genes are TRBV5-6 and TRBJ2-3; D is uncertain. Germline V gives CDR1 SGHDT, CDR2 YYEEEE. The CDR3 totals 11 residues. V was shortened by 3 bases and J by 9 bases, with 8 bases between the two germline ends.

V usage is TRBV19 and J usage is TRBJ1-4; D perhaps matches TRBD1 (5 bases). There are 15 residues in the CDR3. Trimming took 6 bases from V and 0 from J, leaving 11 bases between them. Germline V gives CDR1 LNHDA, CDR2 SQIVND (reference sequence). The CDR3 nucleotides read TGTGCCAGTAGCGGCAGGGTATCAACTAATGAAAAACTGTTTTTT. Translation gives CASSGRVSTNEKLFF.

The chain carries TRBV5-1 and TRBJ1-1; D call uncertain. Deletions cut 2 bases from V and 1 base from J, with 12 bases between. CDR3 length equals 15 residues. Looked up from germline, CDR1 is SGHRS and CDR2 is YFSETQ. Written as DNA, the CDR3 is TGCGCCAGCAGCTTTGAACGGTATCGGAACACTGAAGCTTTCTTT. This sequence encodes CASSFERYRNTEAFF.

The chain links TRBV5-5 to TRBJ2-2, with 8 bases identical to TRBD1. The germline gives CDR1 SGHKS, CDR2 YYEKEE (reference sequence). The CDR3 spans 16 residues. The V gene end was trimmed by 5 bases and the J gene end by 0 bases; junction bases not matched to a gene: 6. Written as DNA, the CDR3 is TGTGCCAGCAGACCCCCGGGACAGGCGAACACCGGGGAGCTGTTTTTT. Amino acid sequence: CASRPPGQANTGELFF.

CDR3 sequence reads: CASSGQQTNTGELFF. Written as DNA, the CDR3 is TGTGCCAGCAGTGGTCAGCAGACGAACACCGGGGAGCTGTTTTTT. The V and J genes are TRBV2 and TRBJ2-2; D call uncertain. V was clipped by 4 bases and J by 0 bases, with 9 bases between them. Germline-derived CDR1 and CDR2 are SNHLY and FYNNEI. The CDR3 consists of 15 residues.

The chain's CDR3 is CASSFKNTEAFF. The CDR3 nucleotides read TGTGCCAGCAGCTTTAAGAACACTGAAGCTTTCTTT. The genes are TRBV12-3 or TRBV12-4 and TRBJ1-1; no clear D. This CDR3 has 12 residues. V was pared by 6 bases and J by 1 base, with 6 bases between.

This clone was observed a single time. This chain connects TRBV4-2 to TRBJ1-3, with D perhaps TRBD1 (6 bases). V was cut by 4 bases and J by 0 bases, with 13 bases left in between. The length of the CDR3 is 16 residues. Germline V gene data show CDR1 as LGHNA and CDR2 as YNFKEQ. The CDR3 DNA follows: TGTGCCAGCAGCCCTCGACAGGAATTCTCTGGAAACACCATATATTTT. It yields the protein CASSPRQEFSGNTIYF.

The rearrangement links TRBV18 to TRBJ2-5, with D perhaps matching TRBD1 (6 bases). Deletions cut 5 bases from V and 1 base from J, with 8 bases between. CDR3 size: 13 residues. Looked up from germline, CDR1 is KGHSH and CDR2 is LQKENI. CDR3 bases: TGTGCCAGCTCATGGACAGCCCAAGAGACCCAGTACTTC. It codes for CASSWTAQETQYF.

The chain has TRBV30 and TRBJ2-7, with D perhaps TRBD1 or TRBD2 (5 bases each). The germline V gene encodes CDR1 GTSNPN and CDR2 SVGIG (reference sequence). There are 13 residues in the CDR3. V lost 4 bases and J 5 bases, leaving 15 bases between the germline ends. This chain's CDR3 is CAWTRDGVNEQYF. The DNA of the CDR3 is TGTGCCTGGACTAGGGACGGGGTCAACGAGCAGTACTTC. Supplemented by reference TRBV30 and TRBJ2-7, the full variable domain reads SQTIHQWPATLVQPVGSPLSLECTVEGTSNPNLYWYRQAAGRGLQLLFYSVGIGQISSEVPQNLSASRPQDRQFILSSKKLLLSDSGFYLCAWTRDGVNEQYFGPGTRLTVT.

This clone appeared once. This rearrangement joins TRBV2 to TRBJ2-1; 11 bases are a match to TRBD2. V lost 4 bases, J lost 6 bases, and 5 bases stayed unmatched. CDR1 SNHLY and CDR2 FYNNEI come from the germline V gene. The CDR3 contains 15 residues. The CDR3 DNA sequence: TGTGCCAGCAGTGGGGGGACTAGCGGTCCCAATGAGCAGTTCTTC. As protein: CASSGGTSGPNEQFF.

The chain employs TRBV20-1 and TRBJ1-2; a possible D gene is TRBD1 (5 bases). Germline V gene data show CDR1 as DFQATT and CDR2 as SNEGSKA (reference sequence). V lost 6 bases, J lost 6 bases, and 11 bases lay in between. The CDR3 extends over 11 amino acids. The CDR3 coding sequence is TGCAGTGCCGGGGACCGAGATGGCTACACCTTC. Translation: CSAGDRDGYTF.

The chain combines TRBV3-1 (or the pseudogene TRBV3-2) with TRBJ2-7; D not certain. The length of the CDR3 is 13 residues. Germline V gene sequence: CDR1 LGHDT, CDR2 YNNKEL (reference sequence). V shed 5 bases and J shed 5 bases, with 13 bases lying between them. CDR3 nucleotides: TGTGCCAGCAGCTACACCGGCCCCAACGAGCAGTACTTC. Translation: CASSYTGPNEQYF.

The rearrangement joins TRBV10-3 to TRBJ2-2; 12 bases are a match to TRBD2. Germline trimming cut 10 bases from V and 7 bases from J; bases unmatched to any gene: 4. Per the germline V gene, CDR1 is ENHRY and CDR2 is SYGVKD. CDR3 size: 13 residues. DNA for the CDR3: TGTGCCACCGGACTAGCGGGATACGGGGAGCTGTTTTTT. It specifies CATGLAGYGELFF.

V usage is TRBV5-1 and J usage is TRBJ1-2; D unclear. Germline V gives CDR1 SGHRS, CDR2 YFSETQ. V was clipped by 4 bases and J by 6 bases, with 10 bases between them. CDR3 length: 12 amino acids. The CDR3 DNA reads as TGCGCCAGCAGCCCACTGGGAGATGGCTACACCTTC. Translation gives CASSPLGDGYTF.

In its sample, this clone was seen a few times. The chain couples TRBV6-5 to TRBJ2-5; D not certain. Germline lookup yields CDR1 MNHEY and CDR2 SVGAGI. The V end lost 8 bases, the J end lost 2 bases, and 6 bases lay between the germline ends. The CDR3 is made up of 11 amino acids. CDR3 amino acids: CASAAQETQYF. DNA of the CDR3: TGTGCCAGCGCGGCTCAAGAGACCCAGTACTTC.

V is TRBV7-6 and J is TRBJ2-7, with D possibly being TRBD2 (7 bases). With 8 bases removed from V and 2 bases from J, the gap between germline ends came to 19 bases. The germline V gene has CDR1 SGHVS and CDR2 FNYEAQ. The CDR3 extends over 15 amino acids. CDR3 protein: CASGRGQTSTYEQYF. The CDR3 DNA reads TGTGCCAGCGGGCGGGGGCAGACTTCCACCTACGAGCAGTACTTC.

This clone was found a few times. The rearrangement joins TRBV10-3 to TRBJ2-7, with TRBD1 matching over 7 bases. The CDR3 is 12 amino acids. The V segment lost 5 bases and the J segment 3 bases; nucleotides outside the gene matches: 1. Germline-derived CDR1 and CDR2 are ENHRY and SYGVKD. DNA of the CDR3: TGTGCCATCAGTCCAGGGGGCTACGAGCAGTACTTC. It encodes CAISPGGYEQYF.